This T cell receptor (beta chain) was recovered during a study of blood T cell repertoires in COVID-19. About the study: PBMCs, B-cell-depleted T cells, or T cells provided the cDNA or gDNA that made up the material.

The CDR3 sequence is 14 residues long. Between the trimmed V and J ends, which lost 4 bases and 0 bases, there was a span of 6 bases. Germline loops: CDR1 MNHEY, CDR2 SVGAGI. The sample holds a few counts of this clone. As originally analysed: Reference gene primer amplification gave nucleated cell count estimates. This table comes from immunoSEQ multiplex PCR, and its TCRdb copy is limited to in-frame clones, with some not included. V and J calls and clone size are as listed in that table; D and trimming were resolved from the DNA. The table includes 60,000 to 85,000 clones, around 84% detected once. Seattle participants joined during active infection and were tracked over time.

The chain couples TRBV6-5 to TRBJ1-4; D gene uncertain. Sequenced input: peripheral blood. The receptor's source is a man aged 60 to 75 with COVID-19, enrolled during active disease. The CDR3 DNA reads as TGTGCCAGCAGTTGGGCAACAACTAATGAAAAACTGTTTTTT. This encodes CASSWATTNEKLFF.